This T cell receptor beta chain was recovered during a study of cytomegalovirus exposure and HLA in healthy donors. Whole-study findings and limits: Later on, an analysis found that several of the most significant clusters appeared to be linked to common viral pathogens, which included parvovirus B19. Sequences of the TCR beta chain were said to predict the HLA-A and HLA-B alleles of most subjects accurately.

Of note for this clone: The antigen is not known.

The PCR had 60 Vbeta and 13 Jbeta primers. Generated by immunoSEQ multiplex PCR, the TCRdb table keeps only in-frame clones and is missing some. The sample contains around 90,000 clones, approximately 69% of which appear only once. V lost 4 bases to trimming and J lost 0 bases, with 7 bases between them. Germline V gene lookup returns CDR1 MNHEY and CDR2 SMNVEV (reference sequence). This CDR3 is 14 amino acids long. Donors were nominally healthy when sampled, though unrecorded immune exposures were likely. The clonotype was recovered from a boy aged 5 to 17 in good health and CMV-seropositive. This rearrangement joins TRBV27 to TRBJ2-1; D is perhaps TRBD2 (5 bases). Sequencing input: PBMCs. The CDR3, as DNA: TGTGCCAGCAGTTCGGGGAGCTCCTACAATGAGCAGTTCTTC. This translates into CASSSGSSYNEQFF.